The rows below give T cell receptor beta chains drawn from one sample of a study of graft-versus-host responses after intestinal transplantation. The repertoire was sequenced with immunoSEQ multiplex PCR; TCRdb's copy has only in-frame clones and lacks some. Of roughly 80,000 clones listed, about 90% are singletons. The source material was PBMCs, sampled 98 days after intestinal transplantation. These receptors were taken from a human patient who received an intestinal transplant, so some T cells may come from the graft donor. Each CDR3 is given with its conserved first and last residue. A D gene is named only where the DNA matches it firmly. Size values are once, few and many counts, or a class for expanded clones, and some rows have none.

j_call v_call clone_size d_call cdr3_length cdr3_nt cdr3_aa
TRBJ2-1 TRBV6-6 once TRBD2 15 TGTGCCAGCAGGGCGACCCGGGGGGTAGGCAATGAGCAGTTCTTC CASRATRGVGNEQFF
TRBJ2-2 TRBV9 NA TRBD2 19 TGTGCCAGCAGCGTAGCTACGACTAGCGGGGGGGCTAGGACCGGGGAGCTGTTTTTT CASSVATTSGGARTGELFF
TRBJ2-3 TRBV6-4 NA NA 14 TGTGCCAGCAGTGACGAGGGAGAGTCAGATACGCAGTATTTT CASSDEGESDTQYF
TRBJ2-7 TRBV5-1 NA TRBD1 15 TGCGCCAGCAGCTTGGTTCTCCAGGGGGCCGGCGAGCAGTACTTC CASSLVLQGAGEQYF
TRBJ2-3 TRBV10-3 NA TRBD2 13 TGTGCCATCACCGGGGGGGCCACAGATACGCAGTATTTT CAITGGATDTQYF
TRBJ2-3 TRBV4-2 NA NA 12 TGTGCCAGCAGCCAACCACCAGATACGCAGTATTTT CASSQPPDTQYF
TRBJ1-2 TRBV2 NA NA 13 TGTGCCAGCAGTGAAGGGATCAACTATGGCTACACCTTC CASSEGINYGYTF
TRBJ1-6 TRBV4-1 NA NA 12 TGCGCCAGCAGCCAATCCGATTCACCCCTCCACTTT CASSQSDSPLHF
TRBJ2-7 TRBV5-6 NA NA 18 TGTGCCAGCAGCTTGTCCCGGGGGGCAAACCTTCTGCCCTACGAGCAGTACTTC CASSLSRGANLLPYEQYF
TRBJ2-1 TRBV6-4 NA NA 13 TGTGCCCTAACACTGGACGCACACAATGAGCAGTTCTTC CALTLDAHNEQFF
TRBJ2-3 TRBV5-6 NA NA 13 TGTGCCAGCAGCGCCCTAAGCGGAGATACGCAGTATTTT CASSALSGDTQYF
TRBJ2-5 TRBV15 once NA 13 TGTGCCACCAGCAGAGATCTCCAAGAGACCCAGTACTTC CATSRDLQETQYF
TRBJ2-1 TRBV13 NA TRBD2 15 TGTGCCAGCAGCTTAGGCCCTAGCGGGGGGAATGAGCAGTTCTTC CASSLGPSGGNEQFF
TRBJ2-7 TRBV7-3 NA NA 13 TGTGCCAGCAGCCAAGACAGAATCTACGAGCAGTACTTC CASSQDRIYEQYF
TRBJ2-1 TRBV2 NA NA 15 TGTGCCAGCAGACCGGGCACGGGGGACTACAATGAGCAGTTCTTC CASRPGTGDYNEQFF
TRBJ2-1 TRBV5-6 NA NA 16 TGTGCCAGCAGCTCCGACAGGTCGGCCTTCTACAATGAGCAGTTCTTC CASSSDRSAFYNEQFF
TRBJ2-7 TRBV27 few NA 13 TGTGCCAGCAGTCATGGTTTCGGGTACGAGCAGTACTTC CASSHGFGYEQYF
TRBJ2-1 TRBV15 NA NA 15 TGTGCCACCAGCAGTGGCTCGAGAGCGTACAATGAGCAGTTCTTC CATSSGSRAYNEQFF
TRBJ2-1 TRBV13 NA NA 13 TGTGCCAGCAGGGAAAGGGAGTACAATGAGCAGTTCTTC CASREREYNEQFF
TRBJ1-1 TRBV11-2 NA NA 13 TGTGCCAGCAGCCCGGCCGGCCTCACTGAAGCTTTCTTT CASSPAGLTEAFF
TRBJ1-2 TRBV19 once TRBD1 14 TGTGCCAGTAGTACTACGACAGGGGACTATGGCTACACCTTC CASSTTTGDYGYTF
TRBJ1-2 TRBV7-9 NA NA 16 TGTGCCAGCAGCTTACCTTTCGGCACGGACCCACTAGGCTACACCTTC CASSLPFGTDPLGYTF
TRBJ2-2 TRBV7-9 few NA 13 TGTGCCAGCAGCTTAGACCTGCCGGGGGAGCTGTTTTTT CASSLDLPGELFF
TRBJ1-2 TRBV4-1 NA NA 17 TGCGCCAGCAGCCAAGAAAACCTTCAGGGATACAACTATGGCTACACCTTC CASSQENLQGYNYGYTF
TRBJ1-2 TRBV5-1 NA NA 13 TGCGCCAGCAGCCTCGACAGTAACTATGGCTACACCTTC CASSLDSNYGYTF
TRBJ2-1 TRBV7-2 NA TRBD2 16 TGTGCCAGCAGCTTAGGTGGGGGCGGGAGGGCCGGGGAGCAGTTCTTC CASSLGGGGRAGEQFF
TRBJ2-5 TRBV5-1 NA NA 13 TGCGCCAGCAGTCCCCGGGCCCAAGAGACCCAGTACTTC CASSPRAQETQYF
TRBJ1-2 TRBV6-5 NA NA 12 TGTGCCATCAATACAGCTAACTATGGCTACACCTTC CAINTANYGYTF
TRBJ2-1 TRBV11-3 NA NA 13 TGTGCCAGCAGCCCTCCGGGAGCCGATGAGCAGTTCTTC CASSPPGADEQFF
TRBJ1-2 TRBV5-7 NA NA 13 TGTGCCAGCAGCTTGGGACACGACTATGGCTACACCTTC CASSLGHDYGYTF